The clone carrying this T cell receptor (beta chain) was seen ten or more times. Its antigen remains unidentified. The CDR3 has 14 amino acids. The V end was cut by 4 bases, the J end by 3 bases, with 13 bases between. This entry is derived from a study of identical twins. General study points: For monozygotic twins, models underestimated out-of-frame TCR alpha sharing. Sequences that were out-of-frame, alpha and twin-shared displayed an excess of low generation probability. Fewer insertions were carried by abundant cord blood beta clonotypes, but none was seen in memory repertoires. Diverse VJ usage suggested most zero-insertion clonotypes were not invariant T cells.

TCRdb re-analysed the 5' RACE reads in MiXCR, keeping a single row per CDR3 protein. There are about 210,000 distinct CDR3 sequences in the sample; about a tenth occur only once, and over 4.5% lies in the top ten. This chain connects TRBV12-3 or TRBV12-4 to TRBJ2-7, with D possibly being TRBD2 (6 bases). Specimen: memory (CD45RO+) T cells sorted from blood. This sequence originates from a woman between 18 and 30 years old in good health. In DNA form, the CDR3 reads TGTGCCAGCAGTTCCCGGGGGAAGGGCTACGAGCAGTACTTC. Translating gives CASSSRGKGYEQYF.